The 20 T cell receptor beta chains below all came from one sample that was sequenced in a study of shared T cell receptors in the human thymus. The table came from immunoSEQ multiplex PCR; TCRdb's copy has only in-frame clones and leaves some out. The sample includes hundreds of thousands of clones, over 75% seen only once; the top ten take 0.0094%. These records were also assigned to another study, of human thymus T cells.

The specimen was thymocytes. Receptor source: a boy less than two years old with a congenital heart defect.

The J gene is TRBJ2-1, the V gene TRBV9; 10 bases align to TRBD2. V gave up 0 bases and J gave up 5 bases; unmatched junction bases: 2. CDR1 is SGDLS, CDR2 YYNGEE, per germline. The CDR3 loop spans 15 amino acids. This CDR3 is CASSVERGGNNEQFF. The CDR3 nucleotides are TGTGCCAGCAGCGTAGAGCGGGGGGGCAACAATGAGCAGTTCTTC.

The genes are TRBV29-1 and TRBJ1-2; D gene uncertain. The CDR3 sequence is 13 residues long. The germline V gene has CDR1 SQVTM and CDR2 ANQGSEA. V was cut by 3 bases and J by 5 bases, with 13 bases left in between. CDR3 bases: TGCAGCGTTGAGAGGAGGGATAGATATGGCTACACCTTC. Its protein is CSVERRDRYGYTF. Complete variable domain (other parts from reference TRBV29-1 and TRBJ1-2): SAVISQKPSRDICQRGTSLTIQCQVDSQVTMMFWYRQQPGQSLTLIATANQGSEATYESGFVIDKFPISRPNLTFSTLTVSNMSPEDSSIYLCSVERRDRYGYTFGSGTRLTVV.

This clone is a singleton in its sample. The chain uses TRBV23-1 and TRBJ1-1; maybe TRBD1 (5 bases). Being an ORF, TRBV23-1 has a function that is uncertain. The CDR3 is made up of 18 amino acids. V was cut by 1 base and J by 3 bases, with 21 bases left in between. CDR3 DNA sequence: TGCGCCAGCAGTCAATGCCTAAATCAAGGGGCTTGGTACACTGAAGCTTTCTTT. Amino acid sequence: CASSQCLNQGAWYTEAFF.

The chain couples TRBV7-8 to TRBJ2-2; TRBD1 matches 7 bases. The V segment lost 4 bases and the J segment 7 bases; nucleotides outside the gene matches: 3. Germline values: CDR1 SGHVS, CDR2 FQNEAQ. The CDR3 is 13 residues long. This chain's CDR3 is CASSSNRGGELFF. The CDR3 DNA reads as TGTGCCAGCAGCTCAAACAGGGGCGGGGAGCTGTTTTTT.

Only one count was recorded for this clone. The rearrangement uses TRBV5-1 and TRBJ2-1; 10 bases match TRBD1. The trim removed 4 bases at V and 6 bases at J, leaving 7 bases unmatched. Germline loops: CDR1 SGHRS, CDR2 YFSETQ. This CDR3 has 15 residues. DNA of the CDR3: TGCGCCAGCAGCGGGACAGGGGCTAAAATCAATGAGCAGTTCTTC. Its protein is CASSGTGAKINEQFF.

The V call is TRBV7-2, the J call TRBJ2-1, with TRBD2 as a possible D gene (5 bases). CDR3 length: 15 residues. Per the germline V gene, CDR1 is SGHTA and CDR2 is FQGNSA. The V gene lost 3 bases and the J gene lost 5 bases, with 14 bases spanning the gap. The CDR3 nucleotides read TGTGCCAGCAGCTTGACCCTAGCCGTAGACAATGAGCAGTTCTTC. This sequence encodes CASSLTLAVDNEQFF.

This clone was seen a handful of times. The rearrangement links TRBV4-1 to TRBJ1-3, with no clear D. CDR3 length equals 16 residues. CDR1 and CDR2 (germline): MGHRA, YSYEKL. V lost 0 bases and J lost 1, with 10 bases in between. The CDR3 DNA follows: TGCGCCAGCAGCCAAGATTGGCGGCCGTCTGGAAACACCATATATTTT. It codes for CASSQDWRPSGNTIYF.

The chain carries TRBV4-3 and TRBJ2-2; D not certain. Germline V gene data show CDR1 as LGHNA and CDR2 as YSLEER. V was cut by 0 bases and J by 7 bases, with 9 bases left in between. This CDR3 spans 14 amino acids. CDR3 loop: CASSQESSVGELFF. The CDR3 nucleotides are TGCGCCAGCAGCCAAGAAAGTTCAGTCGGGGAGCTGTTTTTT.

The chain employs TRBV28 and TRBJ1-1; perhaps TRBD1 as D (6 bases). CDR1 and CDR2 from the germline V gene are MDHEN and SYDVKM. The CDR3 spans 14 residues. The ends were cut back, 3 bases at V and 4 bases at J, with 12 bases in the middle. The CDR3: CASSLYRASTEAFF. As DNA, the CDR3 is TGTGCCAGCAGTTTGTACAGGGCTTCCACTGAAGCTTTCTTT.

The CDR3 sequence: CASRRQAGGETQYF. The CDR3 DNA is TGTGCCAGCAGACGCCAAGCGGGAGGAGAGACCCAGTACTTC. The J gene is TRBJ2-5, the V gene TRBV6-5, with 9 bases lining up with TRBD2. Germline-derived CDR1 and CDR2 are MNHEY and SVGAGI. V lost 6 bases to trimming and J lost 4 bases; unmatched junction nucleotides: 6. The CDR3 runs 14 residues.

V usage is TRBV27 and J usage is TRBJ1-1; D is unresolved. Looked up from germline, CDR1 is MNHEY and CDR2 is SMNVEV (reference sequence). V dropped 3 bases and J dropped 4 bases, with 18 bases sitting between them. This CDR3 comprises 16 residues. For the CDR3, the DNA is TGTGCCAGCAGTTTCAACTTTCCCCGGGATTTCACTGAAGCTTTCTTT. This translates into CASSFNFPRDFTEAFF.

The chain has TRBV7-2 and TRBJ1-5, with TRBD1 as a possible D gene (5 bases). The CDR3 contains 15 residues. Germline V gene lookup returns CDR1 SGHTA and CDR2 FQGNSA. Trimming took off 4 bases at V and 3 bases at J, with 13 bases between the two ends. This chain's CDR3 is CASSWRTGDNQPQHF. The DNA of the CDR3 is TGTGCCAGCAGCTGGAGGACGGGGGACAATCAGCCCCAGCATTTT.

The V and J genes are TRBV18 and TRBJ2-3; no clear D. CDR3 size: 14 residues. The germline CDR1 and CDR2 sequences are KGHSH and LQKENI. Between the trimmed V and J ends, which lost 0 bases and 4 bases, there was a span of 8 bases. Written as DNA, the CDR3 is TGTGCCAGCTCACCACCGAATAGTCCAGATACGCAGTATTTT. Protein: CASSPPNSPDTQYF. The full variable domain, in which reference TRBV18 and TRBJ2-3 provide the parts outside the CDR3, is NAGVMQNPRHLVRRRGQEARLRCSPMKGHSHVYWYRQLPEEGLKFMVYLQKENIIDESGMPKERFSAEFPKEGPSILRIQQVVRGDSAAYFCASSPPNSPDTQYFGPGTRLTVL.

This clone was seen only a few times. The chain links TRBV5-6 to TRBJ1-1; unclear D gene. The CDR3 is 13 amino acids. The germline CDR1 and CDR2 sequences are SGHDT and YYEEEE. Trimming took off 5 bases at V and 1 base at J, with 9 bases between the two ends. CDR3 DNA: TGTGCCAGCAGATTAACACAGAACACTGAAGCTTTCTTT. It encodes CASRLTQNTEAFF.

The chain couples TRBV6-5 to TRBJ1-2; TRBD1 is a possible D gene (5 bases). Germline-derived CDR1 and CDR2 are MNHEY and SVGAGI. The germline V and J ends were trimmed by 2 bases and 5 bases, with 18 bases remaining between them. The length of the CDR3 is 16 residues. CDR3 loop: CASSYHPGGPGYGYTF. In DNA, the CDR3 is TGTGCCAGCAGTTACCACCCCGGGGGTCCGGGGTATGGCTACACCTTC.

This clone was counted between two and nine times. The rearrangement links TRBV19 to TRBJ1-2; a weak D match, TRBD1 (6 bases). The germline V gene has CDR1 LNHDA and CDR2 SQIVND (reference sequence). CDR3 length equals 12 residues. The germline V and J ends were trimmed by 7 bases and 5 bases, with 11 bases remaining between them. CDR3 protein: CASTAQGYGYTF. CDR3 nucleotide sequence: TGTGCCAGTACCGCACAGGGTTATGGCTACACCTTC. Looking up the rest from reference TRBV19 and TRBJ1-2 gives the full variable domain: DGGITQSPKYLFRKEGQNVTLSCEQNLNHDAMYWYRQDPGQGLRLIYYSQIVNDFQKGDIAEGYSVSREKKESFPLTVTSAQKNPTAFYLCASTAQGYGYTFGSGTRLTVV.

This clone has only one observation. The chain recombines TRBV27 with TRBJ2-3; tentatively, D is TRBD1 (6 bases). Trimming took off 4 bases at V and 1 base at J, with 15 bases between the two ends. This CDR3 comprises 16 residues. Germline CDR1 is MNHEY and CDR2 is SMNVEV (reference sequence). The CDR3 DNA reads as TGTGCCAGCAGTTACAGACAGGTCCATGGCACAGATACGCAGTATTTT. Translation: CASSYRQVHGTDTQYF.

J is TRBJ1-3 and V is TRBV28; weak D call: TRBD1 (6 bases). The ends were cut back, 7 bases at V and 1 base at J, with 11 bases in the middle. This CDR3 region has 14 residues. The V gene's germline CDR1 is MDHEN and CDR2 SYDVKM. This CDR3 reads CASIRGTSGNTIYF. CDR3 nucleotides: TGTGCCAGCATCCGAGGGACATCTGGAAACACCATATATTTT.

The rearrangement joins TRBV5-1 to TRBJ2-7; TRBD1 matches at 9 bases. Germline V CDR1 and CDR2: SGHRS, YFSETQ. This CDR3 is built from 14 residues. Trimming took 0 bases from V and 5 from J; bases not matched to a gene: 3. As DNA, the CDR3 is TGCGCCAGCAGCTTGGTACAGGGGGCAGACGAGCAGTACTTC. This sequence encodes CASSLVQGADEQYF. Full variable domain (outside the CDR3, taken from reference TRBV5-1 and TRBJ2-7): KAGVTQTPRYLIKTRGQQVTLSCSPISGHRSVSWYQQTPGQGLQFLFEYFSETQRNKGNFPGRFSGRQFSNSRSEMNVSTLELGDSALYLCASSLVQGADEQYFGPGTRLTVT.

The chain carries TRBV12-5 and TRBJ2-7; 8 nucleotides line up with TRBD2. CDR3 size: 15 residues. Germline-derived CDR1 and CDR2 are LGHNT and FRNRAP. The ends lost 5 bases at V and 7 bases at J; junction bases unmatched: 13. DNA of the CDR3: TGTGCTAGTGGTACCCGCGGGGGGCTAACGGGGGAGCAGTACTTC. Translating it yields CASGTRGGLTGEQYF.